The 20 T cell receptor beta chains below all came from one sample that was sequenced in a study of T cell responses to AZD1222 COVID-19 vaccine. Libraries were prepared by immunoSEQ multiplex PCR; TCRdb keeps only in-frame clonotypes and omits some of them. The sample has around 100,000 clones, about four fifths seen once. Sequencing used peripheral blood, obtained on day 0 of AZD1222 vaccination. These receptor sequences come from an adult in good health.

By sample fraction, this clone is medium-sized. The rearrangement uses TRBV28 and TRBJ1-6, with a weak D call TRBD1 (6 bases). The CDR3 sequence is 14 residues long. Trimming cost V 9 bases and J 5 bases, with 14 bases left between them. CDR1 and CDR2 from the germline V gene are MDHEN and SYDVKM. This chain's CDR3 is CASTQGPDNSPLHF. As DNA, the CDR3 is TGTGCCAGTACTCAGGGGCCCGATAATTCACCCCTCCACTTT.

The chain joins TRBV7-2 to TRBJ1-5, with D unresolved. This CDR3 comprises 14 residues. V lost 4 bases to trimming and J lost 3 bases, with 10 bases between them. Per the germline V gene, CDR1 is SGHTA and CDR2 is FQGNSA. CDR3: CASSSIFDNQPQHF. The CDR3, as DNA: TGTGCCAGCAGCTCAATATTTGACAATCAGCCCCAGCATTTT.

The chain is built from TRBV7-8 and TRBJ2-7, with 8 positions matching TRBD1. The V gene end was trimmed by 5 bases and the J gene end by 1 base; junction bases not matched to a gene: 1. CDR1 is SGHVS and CDR2 is FQNEAQ in the germline V gene. The CDR3 has 13 residues. The CDR3 nucleotides are TGTGCCAGCAGCCACAGGGGGTCCTACGAGCAGTACTTC. Protein product: CASSHRGSYEQYF.

This chain connects TRBV6-6 to TRBJ1-2; TRBD1 matches at 8 bases. CDR1 is MNHNY, CDR2 SVGAGI, per germline (reference sequence). The CDR3 sequence is 14 residues long. Trimming cost V 5 bases and J 2 bases; bases outside gene matches: 4. CDR3 sequence: CASSLDRANYGYTF. In DNA form, the CDR3 reads TGTGCCAGCAGTCTGGACAGGGCCAACTATGGCTACACCTTC.

As DNA, the CDR3 is TGTGCCAGCTCATCGGACGGGAATGAGCAGTTCTTC. It specifies CASSSDGNEQFF. The chain joins TRBV18 to TRBJ2-1; D unresolved. Germline lookup yields CDR1 KGHSH and CDR2 LQKENI. This CDR3 has 12 amino acids. Trimming took off 5 bases at V and 7 bases at J, with 9 bases between the two ends. The full variable domain, its missing parts supplied by reference TRBV18 and TRBJ2-1, is NAGVMQNPRHLVRRRGQEARLRCSPMKGHSHVYWYRQLPEEGLKFMVYLQKENIIDESGMPKERFSAEFPKEGPSILRIQQVVRGDSAAYFCASSSDGNEQFFGPGTRLTVL.

V gene TRBV9 combines with J gene TRBJ1-2, with D perhaps TRBD1 (6 bases). This CDR3 contains 14 residues. From germline, CDR1 is SGDLS and CDR2 YYNGEE. The germline V and J ends were trimmed by 0 bases and 5 bases, with 11 bases remaining between them. The CDR3 bases are TGTGCCAGCAGCGTAGCGGCAGGGGAGTATGGCTACACCTTC. It encodes CASSVAAGEYGYTF.

The genes are TRBV6-2 or TRBV6-3 and TRBJ2-3; tentatively, D is TRBD2 (5 bases). The V end was cut by 0 bases, the J end by 2 bases, with 15 bases between. The CDR3 loop spans 17 amino acids. Per the germline V gene, CDR1 is MNHEY and CDR2 is SVGEGT. The CDR3 sequence: CASSYSPLLGPTDTQYF. The CDR3 DNA reads TGTGCCAGCAGTTACTCACCCCTACTAGGACCCACAGATACGCAGTATTTT.

The J gene is TRBJ1-5, the V gene TRBV6-5; D is unclear. The CDR3 is 13 residues long. With 8 bases removed from V and 0 bases from J, the gap between germline ends came to 8 bases. CDR1 and CDR2 (germline): MNHEY, SVGAGI. CDR3 sequence reads: CASGTASNQPQHF. CDR3 sequence (DNA): TGTGCCAGCGGTACAGCTAGCAATCAGCCCCAGCATTTT.

The chain couples TRBV19 to TRBJ2-7; TRBD1 aligns across 7 bases. With 5 bases clipped from V and 8 bases from J, the junction kept 9 bases outside the gene matches. Looked up from germline, CDR1 is LNHDA and CDR2 is SQIVND (reference sequence). The CDR3 sequence is 13 residues long. The CDR3 coding sequence is TGTGCCAGTAGTCTCCGACAGGGCCGTCAGCAGTACTTC. Its translation: CASSLRQGRQQYF.

A single count supports this clone. The chain uses TRBV7-2 and TRBJ2-1, with TRBD2 matching over 7 bases. Germline CDR1 and CDR2: SGHTA and FQGNSA. The CDR3 is 15 residues long. V lost 5 bases and J lost 6; bases outside the gene matches: 10. DNA for the CDR3: TGTGCCAGCAGCCCCCCCGGTAGCGGGCGCAATGAGCAGTTCTTC. It encodes CASSPPGSGRNEQFF. The full variable domain, completed using reference TRBV7-2 and TRBJ2-1, is GAGVSQSPSNKVTEKGKDVELRCDPISGHTALYWYRQSLGQGLEFLIYFQGNSAPDKSGLPSDRFSAERTGGSVSTLTIQRTQQEDSAVYLCASSPPGSGRNEQFFGPGTRLTVL.

This chain links TRBV11-2 with TRBJ2-1; D possibly corresponds to TRBD2 (5 bases). Deletions cut 3 bases from V and 8 bases from J, with 14 bases between. The CDR3 consists of 14 residues. Looked up from germline, CDR1 is SGHAT and CDR2 is FQNNGV. The CDR3 bases are TGTGCCAGCAGCTTGGACGGGAATTTGGATGAGCAGTTCTTC. Its translation is CASSLDGNLDEQFF.

This CDR3 reads CASSHVGTGTNEKLFF. The CDR3 DNA reads TGCGCCAGCAGCCACGTTGGGACGGGAACTAATGAAAAACTGTTTTTT. The rearrangement links TRBV4-1 to TRBJ1-4; D might be TRBD1 (5 bases). V was shortened by 3 bases and J by 1 base, with 12 bases between the two germline ends. The CDR3 covers 16 residues. Germline V CDR1 and CDR2: MGHRA, YSYEKL.

The chain recombines TRBV6-4 with TRBJ1-1; no firm D call. This CDR3 spans 14 amino acids. Trimming took off 2 bases at V and 1 base at J, with 8 bases between the two ends. Germline CDR1 and CDR2: MRHNA and SNTAGT. CDR3 DNA: TGTGCCAGCAGTGACGTTCCTGGGAACACTGAAGCTTTCTTT. Its protein is CASSDVPGNTEAFF.

This sequence joins TRBV6-5 and TRBJ2-1, with 8 bases matching TRBD2. Unmatched junction bases numbered 8, after V lost 5 bases and J lost 8 bases. The germline gives CDR1 MNHEY, CDR2 SVGAGI. The CDR3 runs to 14 residues. In nucleotides, the CDR3 is TGTGCCAGCAGTCAGAGGACTAGCCGGGATGAGCAGTTCTTC. Protein sequence: CASSQRTSRDEQFF.

This chain uses TRBV5-1 with TRBJ1-3, with a tentative D call TRBD1 (5 bases). Looked up from germline, CDR1 is SGHRS and CDR2 is YFSETQ. Between the trimmed V and J ends, which lost 4 bases and 4 bases, there was a span of 15 bases. There are 15 residues in the CDR3. The CDR3 region has the DNA TGCGCCAGCAGCATAACCCCAGGGTTGGGAAACACCATATATTTT. This encodes CASSITPGLGNTIYF. Variable domain in full (rest from reference TRBV5-1 and TRBJ1-3): KAGVTQTPRYLIKTRGQQVTLSCSPISGHRSVSWYQQTPGQGLQFLFEYFSETQRNKGNFPGRFSGRQFSNSRSEMNVSTLELGDSALYLCASSITPGLGNTIYFGEGSWLTVV.

The rearrangement joins TRBV5-1 to TRBJ2-7; 9 nucleotides align to TRBD1. V shed 7 bases, J shed 3 bases, and the junction held 8 bases outside the gene matches. The length of the CDR3 is 14 residues. Germline CDR1 SGHRS, CDR2 YFSETQ. CDR3 protein: CASSRGTGYYEQYF. CDR3 nucleotides: TGCGCCAGCTCCCGCGGGACAGGGTACTACGAGCAGTACTTC.

This chain links TRBV29-1 with TRBJ2-7, with D maybe TRBD2 (5 bases). The CDR3 is 14 amino acids. Germline CDR1 reads SQVTM; CDR2 reads ANQGSEA. Trimming shortened V by 1 base and J by 0 bases, and 10 bases separated the two germline ends. CDR3 protein: CSVEAGKSSYEQYF. Here the CDR3 DNA reads TGCAGCGTTGAAGCGGGGAAAAGCTCCTACGAGCAGTACTTC.

J is TRBJ2-1 and V is TRBV7-2; D is unclear. Germline CDR1 SGHTA, CDR2 FQGNSA. Deletions cut 4 bases from V and 5 bases from J, with 9 bases between. The CDR3 is made up of 13 amino acids. The CDR3 DNA reads TGTGCCAGCAGCTCCCCCTTTCACAATGAGCAGTTCTTC. This sequence encodes CASSSPFHNEQFF. Filled out from reference TRBV7-2 and TRBJ2-1, the complete variable domain reads GAGVSQSPSNKVTEKGKDVELRCDPISGHTALYWYRQSLGQGLEFLIYFQGNSAPDKSGLPSDRFSAERTGGSVSTLTIQRTQQEDSAVYLCASSSPFHNEQFFGPGTRLTVL.

The chain recombines TRBV7-9 with TRBJ1-2; D is unclear. Looked up from germline, CDR1 is SEHNR and CDR2 is FQNEAQ (reference sequence). The CDR3 covers 12 residues. Trimming stripped 5 bases from V and 8 bases from J, with 12 bases between. The CDR3 DNA sequence: TGTGCCAGCAGCCGGGAAACGAGAGGCTACACCTTC. The encoded protein is CASSRETRGYTF.

The CDR3 DNA is TGTGCCAGCAGTTACCCCGTAACACCGGGGTTCTACGAGCAGTACTTC. As protein: CASSYPVTPGFYEQYF. The V gene is TRBV6-2 or TRBV6-3, the J gene TRBJ2-7; tentatively, D is TRBD2 (5 bases). With 2 bases removed from V and 3 bases from J, the gap between germline ends came to 17 bases. Per germline, CDR1 MNHEY and CDR2 SVGEGT. This CDR3 has 16 amino acids.